The 24 T cell receptor beta chains presented below share a single source sample, sequenced in a study of cytomegalovirus exposure and HLA in healthy donors. This table comes from immunoSEQ multiplex PCR, and its TCRdb copy is limited to in-frame clones, with some not included. The sample has 82,000 or so clones; 90% to 95% are singletons. The sequencing input was PBMCs. Receptors originate from a man aged 18 to 30 in good health and CMV-seronegative.

The CDR3, as DNA: TGTGCCAGCAGCCCAATTCTCCTAGGGACTAGCGGGAGGTGGGAGACCCAGTACTTC. Translated, it gives CASSPILLGTSGRWETQYF. The chain couples TRBV4-2 to TRBJ2-5; 15 nucleotides match TRBD2. CDR1 is LGHNA and CDR2 is YNFKEQ in the germline V gene. This CDR3 is built from 19 residues. The trim removed 4 bases at V and 5 bases at J, leaving 14 bases unmatched.

The chain couples TRBV5-4 to TRBJ1-2, with TRBD1 identical over 8 bases. Trimming at V came to 4 bases and at J to 5 bases, leaving 4 bases not matched to a gene. Per germline, CDR1 SGHNT and CDR2 YYREEE (reference sequence). The CDR3 length is 13 residues. The DNA of the CDR3 is TGTGCCAGCAGCCCCTGGACAGGGTATGGCTACACCTTC. Translated: CASSPWTGYGYTF.

V is TRBV4-1 and J is TRBJ2-7; TRBD1 agrees at 7 bases. V lost 5 bases to trimming and J lost 1 base; unmatched junction nucleotides: 5. The length of the CDR3 is 14 residues. The germline CDR1 and CDR2 sequences are MGHRA and YSYEKL. CDR3 sequence: CASSSQTGSYEQYF. In nucleotides, the CDR3 is TGCGCCAGCAGCTCACAGACAGGGTCCTACGAGCAGTACTTC.

V is TRBV25-1 and J is TRBJ1-2; D is possibly TRBD1 (5 bases). CDR1 is MGHDK and CDR2 is SYGVNS in the germline V gene. This CDR3 spans 15 amino acids. V lost 1 base and J lost 3, with 12 bases in between. DNA of the CDR3: TGTGCCAGCAGTGAATTTCGGGGGAAGGACTATGGCTACACCTTC. This gives the protein CASSEFRGKDYGYTF.

This chain links TRBV5-1 with TRBJ1-2, with D perhaps matching TRBD1 (6 bases). V was clipped by 4 bases and J by 0 bases, with 13 bases between them. Germline loops: CDR1 SGHRS, CDR2 YFSETQ. The CDR3 is 15 amino acids. The CDR3 spells CASSNGDTSNYGYTF. The DNA of the CDR3 is TGCGCCAGCAGCAATGGGGACACCTCTAACTATGGCTACACCTTC.

The chain links TRBV27 to TRBJ2-1; 8 bases fit TRBD2. J was trimmed by 4 bases and V by 5 bases; bases with no gene match: 10. The CDR3 has 16 amino acids. Germline CDR1 MNHEY, CDR2 SMNVEV (reference sequence). CDR3 sequence reads: CASSPFSERGYNEQFF. The CDR3, as DNA: TGTGCCAGCAGTCCCTTCTCTGAGCGGGGGTACAATGAGCAGTTCTTC.

The chain uses TRBV19 and TRBJ2-1, with 9 bases lining up with TRBD2. The CDR3 spans 14 residues. J lost 3 bases, V lost 9 bases, and 6 bases had no gene match. Germline loops: CDR1 LNHDA, CDR2 SQIVND (reference sequence). The CDR3 nucleotides are TGTGCCAGCCGAAAGCGGGAGGACTACAATGAGCAGTTCTTC. This gives the protein CASRKREDYNEQFF.

The rearrangement links TRBV11-3 to TRBJ1-2, with D perhaps TRBD1 (5 bases). The CDR3 is 15 residues long. Germline assignment: CDR1 SGHNT and CDR2 YENEEA. The V end was cut by 1 base, the J end by 3 bases, with 12 bases between. The CDR3 loop is CASSLAGQGYYGYTF. CDR3 nucleotide sequence: TGTGCCAGCAGCTTAGCCGGGCAGGGTTACTATGGCTACACCTTC.

V usage is TRBV4-1 and J usage is TRBJ2-1; TRBD2 aligns across 10 bases. Germline CDR1 MGHRA, CDR2 YSYEKL. The V and J ends lost 0 bases and 6 bases, in that order; junction bases with no gene match: 5. This CDR3 region has 16 residues. The CDR3 DNA reads as TGCGCCAGCAGCCAAGACCGCAGCGGGAGGGCCAATGAGCAGTTCTTC. It encodes CASSQDRSGRANEQFF.

The genes are TRBV5-1 and TRBJ1-1; D unclear. Looked up from germline, CDR1 is SGHRS and CDR2 is YFSETQ. CDR3 size: 12 residues. Trimming cost V 5 bases and J 6 bases, with 11 bases left between them. The CDR3: CASRKASAEAFF. The CDR3 DNA reads as TGCGCCAGCAGAAAAGCAAGCGCTGAAGCTTTCTTT.

V and J are TRBV6-4 and TRBJ1-1; 8 bases agree with TRBD1. The CDR3 totals 13 residues. CDR1 and CDR2 from the germline V gene are MRHNA and SNTAGT. The J segment lost 8 bases and the V segment lost 3 bases, leaving 5 bases of the junction unmatched. The CDR3 bases are TGTGCCAGCAGTGAGTCGACAGGGGTCGAAGCTTTCTTT. Amino acids: CASSESTGVEAFF.

The genes are TRBV4-1 and TRBJ1-2; TRBD1 matches at 8 bases. Trimming removed 1 base from V and 1 base from J; junction bases left unmatched: 11. The germline CDR1 and CDR2 sequences are MGHRA and YSYEKL. This CDR3 is 18 amino acids long. CDR3 nucleotides: TGCGCCAGCAGCCAAGCGGGACCGGGACAGGTTTATAACTATGGCTACACCTTC. The encoded protein is CASSQAGPGQVYNYGYTF.

A single count supports this clone. This chain uses TRBV19 with TRBJ1-2, with 8 bases that match TRBD1. The germline V gene has CDR1 LNHDA and CDR2 SQIVND (reference sequence). Trimming removed 3 bases from V and 5 bases from J; junction bases left unmatched: 8. The CDR3 has 15 amino acids. The CDR3 is CASSITGTGPYGYTF. In DNA, the CDR3 is TGTGCCAGTAGTATCACCGGGACAGGTCCTTATGGCTACACCTTC. The full variable domain, its missing parts supplied by reference TRBV19 and TRBJ1-2, is DGGITQSPKYLFRKEGQNVTLSCEQNLNHDAMYWYRQDPGQGLRLIYYSQIVNDFQKGDIAEGYSVSREKKESFPLTVTSAQKNPTAFYLCASSITGTGPYGYTFGSGTRLTVV.

The CDR3 nucleotides read TGTGCCAGCAGTTCCAGACAGGGGCCCTACGAGCAGTACTTC. Protein: CASSSRQGPYEQYF. The V and J genes are TRBV6-5 and TRBJ2-7; TRBD1 matches at 8 bases. The trim removed 4 bases at V and 2 bases at J, leaving 4 bases unmatched. This CDR3 has 14 amino acids. CDR1 MNHEY and CDR2 SVGAGI come from the germline V gene.

The V gene is TRBV9, the J gene TRBJ2-3; weak D call: TRBD2 (5 bases). Germline CDR1 and CDR2: SGDLS and YYNGEE. The CDR3 extends over 15 amino acids. V was trimmed by 0 bases and J by 2 bases, leaving 10 bases between them. The CDR3 DNA reads TGTGCCAGCAGCGTAGCTAACGGACTCACAGATACGCAGTATTTT. Translation gives CASSVANGLTDTQYF.

The chain joins TRBV30 to TRBJ2-5; TRBD1 matches at 10 bases. V shed 3 bases and J 5 bases; nucleotides not matched to a gene: 15. The CDR3 has 17 residues. Germline V CDR1 and CDR2: GTSNPN, SVGIG (reference sequence). The CDR3 nucleotides are TGTGCCTGGAGGAGGAGGGTATTGACAGGGGGCGGTGAGACCCAGTACTTC. Translating gives CAWRRRVLTGGGETQYF.

The rearrangement joins TRBV7-3 to TRBJ2-2; 10 bases map to TRBD1. Germline assignment: CDR1 SGHTA and CDR2 FQGTGA. The J segment lost 8 bases and the V segment lost 5 bases, leaving 11 bases of the junction unmatched. The CDR3 is made up of 16 amino acids. The CDR3: CASSRFIDRGHGELFF. The CDR3, as DNA: TGTGCCAGCAGCCGCTTTATTGACAGGGGGCATGGGGAGCTGTTTTTT.

The chain has TRBV7-9 and TRBJ2-2; 10 nucleotides line up with TRBD1. The V gene end was trimmed by 1 base and the J gene end by 4 bases; junction bases not matched to a gene: 3. Germline V lookup: CDR1 SEHNR, CDR2 FQNEAQ (reference sequence). CDR3 length equals 16 residues. The CDR3 sequence is CASSLERTGGTGELFF. Here the CDR3 DNA reads TGTGCCAGCAGCTTAGAAAGGACAGGGGGCACCGGGGAGCTGTTTTTT.

This sequence joins TRBV23-1 and TRBJ2-7; D perhaps matches TRBD2 (7 bases). TRBV23-1 is treated as an ORF (open reading frame) with a function not yet certain. The CDR3 contains 14 residues. Trimming cost V 7 bases and J 5 bases, with 18 bases left between them. CDR3 region: CASNPRGAQNEQYF. CDR3 sequence (DNA): TGCGCCAGCAACCCACGGGGGGCGCAGAACGAGCAGTACTTC.

The V and J genes are TRBV5-1 and TRBJ2-1; TRBD1 matches 8 bases. Trimming removed 1 base from V and 6 bases from J; junction bases left unmatched: 3. This CDR3 region has 14 residues. Germline V lookup: CDR1 SGHRS, CDR2 YFSETQ. CDR3 sequence reads: CASSLYDRGNEQFF. The CDR3 coding sequence is TGCGCCAGCAGCTTGTATGACAGGGGCAATGAGCAGTTCTTC.

The CDR3 here is CASTSAGKIVTEAFF. The CDR3 region has the DNA TGTGCCAGTACCTCCGCCGGGAAAATCGTCACTGAAGCTTTCTTT. The chain uses TRBV19 and TRBJ1-1; D gene uncertain. V was pared by 7 bases and J by 4 bases, with 19 bases between. Germline-derived CDR1 and CDR2 are LNHDA and SQIVND (reference sequence). The CDR3 spans 15 residues.

J is TRBJ2-2 and V is TRBV11-2, with 12 bases fitting TRBD1. V lost 1 base and J lost 5; bases outside the gene matches: 5. The CDR3 consists of 17 residues. Germline V gives CDR1 SGHAT, CDR2 FQNNGV. CDR3 sequence reads: CASSLAGTGGWTGELFF. In nucleotides, the CDR3 is TGTGCCAGCAGCTTAGCTGGGACAGGGGGCTGGACCGGGGAGCTGTTTTTT. The whole variable domain, filled in from reference TRBV11-2 and TRBJ2-2, reads EAGVAQSPRYKIIEKRQSVAFWCNPISGHATLYWYQQILGQGPKLLIQFQNNGVVDDSQLPKDRFSAERLKGVDSTLKIQPAKLEDSAVYLCASSLAGTGGWTGELFFGEGSRLTVL.

This CDR3 is CASSHTRQGIGTDTQYF. CDR3 DNA sequence: TGTGCCAGCAGCCACACCCGGCAGGGGATAGGTACAGATACGCAGTATTTT. The V call is TRBV7-9, the J call TRBJ2-3; D may be TRBD1 (6 bases). V was shortened by 5 bases and J by 3 bases, with 21 bases between the two germline ends. The germline V gene encodes CDR1 SEHNR and CDR2 FQNEAQ (reference sequence). This CDR3 comprises 17 residues.

The rearrangement links TRBV25-1 to TRBJ2-4; D is unresolved. From germline, CDR1 is MGHDK and CDR2 SYGVNS. The CDR3 runs 13 residues. V was cut by 2 bases and J by 4 bases, with 6 bases left in between. Written as DNA, the CDR3 is TGTGCCAGCAGTGAAAGCCCGAAAAACATTCAGTACTTC. Protein product: CASSESPKNIQYF. Looking up the rest from reference TRBV25-1 and TRBJ2-4 gives the full variable domain: EADIYQTPRYLVIGTGKKITLECSQTMGHDKMYWYQQDPGMELHLIHYSYGVNSTEKGDLSSESTVSRIRTEHFPLTLESARPSHTSQYLCASSESPKNIQYFGAGTRLSVL.